Below are 23 T cell receptor beta chains sequenced from a single sample in a study of blood T cell repertoires in COVID-19. Here immunoSEQ multiplex PCR was the method, and the copy in TCRdb shows in-frame clones only, minus some. The sample records about 140,000 clones, 84% being singletons. Sequencing input: peripheral blood. These receptors were taken from a woman older than 75 in a cohort sampled during active or convalescent COVID-19.

In this sample, this clone turned up once. This sequence joins TRBV6-2 or TRBV6-3 and TRBJ2-2; 7 positions agree with TRBD1. V was pared by 5 bases and J by 1 base, with 4 bases of the junction left unmatched. Looked up from germline, CDR1 is MNHEY and CDR2 is SVGEGT. The length of the CDR3 is 15 residues. CDR3 protein: CASSMDRLNTGELFF. For the CDR3, the DNA is TGTGCCAGCAGTATGGACAGGTTGAACACCGGGGAGCTGTTTTTT.

This chain joins TRBV6-6 and TRBJ1-6; the D is unclear. The CDR3 length is 14 residues. V gave up 6 bases and J gave up 4 bases, with 10 bases separating them. Germline V gives CDR1 MNHNY, CDR2 SVGAGI (reference sequence). The CDR3 is CASSWTDYNSPLHF. For the CDR3, the DNA is TGTGCCAGCAGCTGGACTGATTATAATTCACCCCTCCACTTT.

This clone showed up just once. The gene calls are TRBV9 and TRBJ2-2, with TRBD1 identical over 7 bases. Germline V CDR1 and CDR2: SGDLS, YYNGEE. The V segment lost 2 bases and the J segment 6 bases; nucleotides outside the gene matches: 7. The CDR3 has 15 amino acids. DNA of the CDR3: TGTGCCAGCAGCGTTAGGGGGCAAGAACCCGGGGAGCTGTTTTTT. Residues: CASSVRGQEPGELFF.

In its sample, this clone was seen a few times. The gene calls are TRBV29-1 and TRBJ1-1, with 7 positions matching TRBD1. The CDR3 has 13 residues. V shed 5 bases and J 4 bases; nucleotides not matched to a gene: 7. Looked up from germline, CDR1 is SQVTM and CDR2 is ANQGSEA. This CDR3 reads CSVNDRAGTEAFF. DNA of the CDR3: TGCAGCGTTAATGACAGGGCGGGCACTGAAGCTTTCTTT.

The rearrangement joins TRBV28 to TRBJ1-2; possible D gene TRBD1, 6 bases. This CDR3 region has 13 residues. V shed 6 bases and J shed 4 bases, with 12 bases lying between them. Germline V lookup: CDR1 MDHEN, CDR2 SYDVKM. CDR3 nucleotides: TGTGCCAGCAGAACACAGGGTCTCTATGGCTACACCTTC. Amino acids: CASRTQGLYGYTF.

In this sample, this clone turned up a few times. This chain links TRBV7-9 with TRBJ1-6; D ambiguous. Trimming left V 0 bases short and J 5 bases short, with 8 bases between. CDR1 SEHNR and CDR2 FQNEAQ come from the germline V gene (reference sequence). This CDR3 contains 15 residues. The CDR3 region has the DNA TGTGCCAGCAGCTTAGCGGCGGCAGATAATTCACCCCTCCACTTT. It encodes CASSLAAADNSPLHF.

The V call is TRBV6-6, the J call TRBJ2-7; TRBD2 agrees at 9 bases. The germline V gene encodes CDR1 MNHNY and CDR2 SVGAGI (reference sequence). The V and J ends lost 4 bases and 2 bases, in that order; junction bases with no gene match: 3. The CDR3 totals 14 residues. The CDR3 nucleotides read TGTGCCAGCAGTTGGGGCGGGGGGGCCTACGAGCAGTACTTC. This gives the protein CASSWGGGAYEQYF.

For the CDR3, the DNA is TGTGCCAGCAGGGGGGACAGGGCCAATGAGCAGTTCTTC. Translated, it gives CASRGDRANEQFF. V is TRBV6-5 and J is TRBJ2-1; TRBD1 matches 9 bases. The CDR3 loop spans 13 amino acids. Germline CDR1 is MNHEY and CDR2 is SVGAGI. The junction had 3 bases not matched to a gene; V was cut back by 6 bases and J by 6 bases.

This clone occurred a few times. The chain is built from TRBV27 and TRBJ1-2; D gene unclear. Trimming removed 5 bases from V and 4 bases from J, with 14 bases in between. Germline V gives CDR1 MNHEY, CDR2 SMNVEV (reference sequence). The CDR3 runs to 14 residues. CDR3 amino acids: CASSPDQRLYGYTF. CDR3 coding DNA: TGTGCCAGCAGTCCCGATCAGCGGCTCTATGGCTACACCTTC.

The chain recombines TRBV6-5 with TRBJ1-1, with 7 bases that match TRBD1. Germline loops: CDR1 MNHEY, CDR2 SVGAGI. The CDR3 loop spans 15 amino acids. The ends lost 2 bases at V and 6 bases at J; junction bases unmatched: 9. In DNA form, the CDR3 reads TGTGCCAGCAGTTACGGAGAAAGGGGGCTCGCTGAAGCTTTCTTT. It specifies CASSYGERGLAEAFF.

The chain employs TRBV24-1 and TRBJ1-2; maybe TRBD1 (5 bases). Germline V lookup: CDR1 KGHDR, CDR2 SFDVKD. The CDR3 consists of 15 residues. V lost 7 bases, J lost 3 bases, and 17 bases lay in between. The chain's CDR3 is CATSDPGGGYYGYTF. The DNA of the CDR3 is TGTGCCACCAGCGACCCCGGGGGGGGATACTATGGCTACACCTTC.

V is TRBV4-2 and J is TRBJ1-6, with D maybe TRBD1 (6 bases). Germline assignment: CDR1 LGHNA and CDR2 YNFKEQ. The V and J ends lost 6 bases and 12 bases respectively, with 18 bases between them. CDR3 length: 14 amino acids. The CDR3 loop reads CASREEQGSLPLHF. In DNA, the CDR3 is TGTGCCAGCAGAGAAGAACAGGGATCCCTACCCCTCCACTTT.

The CDR3: CASSLSGHLNSPLHF. The DNA for the CDR3 is TGTGCCAGCAGCTTATCAGGGCACCTTAATTCACCCCTCCACTTT. The chain employs TRBV11-2 and TRBJ1-6, with D tentatively TRBD1 (5 bases). Between the trimmed V and J ends, which lost 2 bases and 6 bases, there was a span of 11 bases. Looked up from germline, CDR1 is SGHAT and CDR2 is FQNNGV. The CDR3 extends over 15 amino acids.

The J gene is TRBJ2-1, the V gene TRBV5-3, with 7 bases aligning to TRBD1. TRBV5-3 is labeled an ORF, and its function is uncertain. The CDR3 extends over 13 amino acids. J was trimmed by 7 bases and V by 2 bases; bases with no gene match: 3. The CDR3 sequence: CARSFDRANEQFF. CDR3 sequence (DNA): TGTGCCAGAAGCTTTGACAGGGCTAATGAGCAGTTCTTC.

This sequence joins TRBV6-5 and TRBJ1-3; 8 nucleotides match TRBD1. V lost 6 bases to trimming and J lost 3 bases; unmatched junction nucleotides: 4. The CDR3 runs to 14 residues. The germline V gene has CDR1 MNHEY and CDR2 SVGAGI. The CDR3 loop reads CASSSGGIGNTIYF. The CDR3, as DNA: TGTGCCAGCAGCTCAGGGGGCATTGGAAACACCATATATTTT.

This clone has a count of ten or more. The CDR3 protein is CASSFQGQGVYGYTF. Written as DNA, the CDR3 is TGTGCCAGCAGCTTTCAAGGACAGGGCGTCTATGGCTACACCTTC. The chain has TRBV5-6 and TRBJ1-2, with 8 bases lining up with TRBD1. The V gene end was trimmed by 2 bases and the J gene end by 4 bases; junction bases not matched to a gene: 7. CDR1 and CDR2 (germline): SGHDT, YYEEEE. The CDR3 contains 15 residues.

V and J are TRBV28 and TRBJ2-7; D is unclear. The V end lost 3 bases, the J end lost 1 base, and 13 bases lay between the germline ends. CDR1 MDHEN and CDR2 SYDVKM come from the germline V gene. The CDR3 has 15 residues. The CDR3 loop is CASSFGRLPSYEQYF. For the CDR3, the DNA is TGTGCCAGCAGTTTTGGCAGGCTCCCTTCCTACGAGCAGTACTTC.

This clone showed up just a few times. The chain recombines TRBV3-1 (or the pseudogene TRBV3-2) with TRBJ2-1; TRBD1 might be the D (5 bases). Trimming pared 2 bases from V and 5 bases from J, leaving 13 bases between. The CDR3 length is 15 residues. CDR1 LGHDT and CDR2 YNNKEL come from the germline V gene (reference sequence). CDR3: CASSQNRLRDNEQFF. The CDR3 DNA reads as TGTGCCAGCAGCCAAAACAGGTTAAGAGACAATGAGCAGTTCTTC.

The CDR3 DNA is TGTGCCAGCTCACAGAGTAGTTCAGATACGCAGTATTTT. As protein: CASSQSSSDTQYF. The genes are TRBV18 and TRBJ2-3; D is uncertain. Germline lookup yields CDR1 KGHSH and CDR2 LQKENI. The ends were cut back, 4 bases at V and 4 bases at J, with 9 bases in the middle. This CDR3 has 13 amino acids.

The rearrangement joins TRBV5-1 to TRBJ1-1; D may be TRBD1 (6 bases). Germline CDR1 and CDR2: SGHRS and YFSETQ. The CDR3 is 15 residues long. The V gene lost 1 base and the J gene lost 2 bases, with 12 bases spanning the gap. The CDR3 region has the DNA TGCGCCAGCAGCTTGTCAGGGACACTTAACACTGAAGCTTTCTTT. Translated: CASSLSGTLNTEAFF.

This clone occurred a few times. The J gene is TRBJ2-1, the V gene TRBV24-1; D gene unclear. The CDR3 runs 12 residues. Germline CDR1 KGHDR, CDR2 SFDVKD. V lost 4 bases, J lost 4 bases, and 4 bases lay in between. The CDR3 coding sequence is TGTGCCACCAGTGAGTCGTACAATGAGCAGTTCTTC. Amino acid sequence: CATSESYNEQFF.

V usage is TRBV7-9 and J usage is TRBJ1-3, with D perhaps TRBD1 (6 bases). CDR1 is SEHNR and CDR2 is FQNEAQ in the germline V gene (reference sequence). Trimming left V 2 bases short and J 5 bases short, with 7 bases between. This CDR3 region has 13 residues. CDR3 sequence reads: CASSLQGRNTIYF. DNA for the CDR3: TGTGCCAGCAGCTTACAGGGGCGAAACACCATATATTTT.

V is TRBV10-3 and J is TRBJ1-2, with no clear D. CDR1 is ENHRY and CDR2 is SYGVKD in the germline V gene. With 6 bases removed from V and 13 bases from J, the gap between germline ends came to 15 bases. The length of the CDR3 is 11 residues. The CDR3 nucleotides read TGTGCCATCAGGGCCAATAGCCTTACCACCTTC. It specifies CAIRANSLTTF.